One sample yielded the 32 T cell receptor beta chains listed below, sequenced in a study of blood T cell repertoires in COVID-19. Sequencing used immunoSEQ multiplex PCR; TCRdb keeps in-frame clones, though not all of them. The repertoire holds some 140,000 clones, with 81% as singletons. The material sequenced was peripheral blood. The receptors shown here come from a woman aged 55-70 years with active or convalescent COVID-19.

This chain connects TRBV6-6 to TRBJ2-1; the D is unclear. There are 12 residues in the CDR3. CDR1 and CDR2 from the germline V gene are MNHNY and SVGAGI (reference sequence). V dropped 6 bases and J dropped 12 bases, with 15 bases sitting between them. CDR3 loop: CASSPLAVGQFF. Written as DNA, the CDR3 is TGTGCCAGCAGCCCCCTGGCGGTCGGGCAGTTCTTC.

J is TRBJ2-1 and V is TRBV4-3; TRBD1 agrees at 8 bases. The germline gives CDR1 LGHNA, CDR2 YSLEER. With 3 bases clipped from V and 8 bases from J, the junction kept 9 bases outside the gene matches. The CDR3 has 15 residues. The CDR3 region is CASSQGDRNWDEQFF. In DNA, the CDR3 is TGCGCCAGCAGCCAGGGGGACAGGAACTGGGATGAGCAGTTCTTC.

This clone was seen only a few times. The V call is TRBV18, the J call TRBJ2-1, with 14 bases lining up with TRBD2. The CDR3 is 16 residues long. CDR1 is KGHSH and CDR2 is LQKENI in the germline V gene. With 1 base clipped from V and 15 bases from J, the junction kept 11 bases outside the gene matches. The CDR3, as DNA: TGTGCCAGCTCACCACAGGGAAGCGGACTAGCGGGAGGAGGGTTCTTC. As protein: CASSPQGSGLAGGGFF.

This clone was seen a handful of times. The junction does not match germline at one end; this may be a read error. The rearrangement joins TRBV7-7 to TRBJ2-1, with 10 bases that match TRBD2. Germline V gene lookup returns CDR1 SSHAT and CDR2 FNYEAQ (reference sequence). The CDR3 is made up of 15 amino acids. This chain's CDR3 is CASSLGTSASDEQFF. The CDR3 nucleotides read TGTGCTAGCAGCTTAGGGACTAGCGCCTCCGATGAGCAGTTCTTC.

This clone was detected a few times. This CDR3 fails to terminate in the conserved phenylalanine or tryptophan, so it likely reflects a read error. It is unclear where the CDR3 begins or ends on the DNA, so no DNA is shown, and the CDR3 is as TCRdb lists it. The chain has TRBV29-1 and TRBJ2-7; the D segment call TRBD2 is taken from the table without a DNA check. Germline CDR1 is SQVTM and CDR2 is ANQGSEA. The CDR3 has 11 amino acids, counting both end residues. The CDR3 region is CSVEDPSGVYL.

The chain employs TRBV3-1 (or the pseudogene TRBV3-2) and TRBJ2-3; no firm D call. V lost 3 bases to trimming and J lost 1 base, with 5 bases between them. The germline V gene has CDR1 LGHDT and CDR2 YNNKEL (reference sequence). There are 13 residues in the CDR3. CDR3 in DNA: TGTGCCAGCAGCCAGCTAGGCACAGATACGCAGTATTTT. Its protein product is CASSQLGTDTQYF.

V is TRBV7-6 and J is TRBJ2-1; D perhaps matches TRBD2 (6 bases). This CDR3 is built from 15 residues. CDR1 is SGHVS and CDR2 is FNYEAQ in the germline V gene. V gave up 5 bases and J gave up 0 bases, with 11 bases separating them. CDR3 DNA sequence: TGTGCCAGCAGCCCGATAGCGGTCTCCTACAATGAGCAGTTCTTC. It encodes CASSPIAVSYNEQFF.

The gene calls are TRBV24-1 and TRBJ1-5; 9 bases line up with TRBD1. Germline V CDR1 and CDR2: KGHDR, SFDVKD. With 3 bases clipped from V and 1 base from J, the junction kept 3 bases outside the gene matches. CDR3 size: 16 residues. In nucleotides, the CDR3 is TGTGCCACCAGTGATCCTGGGACAGGGAGCAATCAGCCCCAGCATTTT. It codes for CATSDPGTGSNQPQHF.

V gene TRBV5-1 combines with J gene TRBJ2-7; 8 bases agree with TRBD1. The CDR3 runs 15 residues. Germline CDR1 is SGHRS and CDR2 is YFSETQ. The V gene end was trimmed by 4 bases and the J gene end by 3 bases; junction bases not matched to a gene: 9. In DNA form, the CDR3 reads TGCGCCAGCAGCCACGGACAGGGAAAGGGCTACGAGCAGTACTTC. Amino acids: CASSHGQGKGYEQYF.

This chain uses TRBV5-4 with TRBJ2-1; perhaps TRBD2 as D (5 bases). The germline V gene has CDR1 SGHNT and CDR2 YYREEE (reference sequence). The CDR3 spans 15 residues. V was trimmed by 0 bases and J by 6 bases, leaving 13 bases between them. The DNA for the CDR3 is TGTGCCAGCAGCTTGGGGCTAGCCACCTCCAATGAGCAGTTCTTC. It codes for CASSLGLATSNEQFF.

The chain recombines TRBV5-1 with TRBJ1-5; the match to TRBD1 covers 10 bases. Looked up from germline, CDR1 is SGHRS and CDR2 is YFSETQ. The CDR3 length is 16 residues. With V trimmed by 0 bases and J by 6 bases, 6 bases remained unmatched. DNA for the CDR3: TGCGCCAGCAGCTTGGTTCCGGGACAGGGGATTCAGCCCCAGCATTTT. The encoded protein is CASSLVPGQGIQPQHF.

This chain links TRBV28 with TRBJ1-1; no clear D gene. This CDR3 is 14 amino acids long. Per germline, CDR1 MDHEN and CDR2 SYDVKM. Between the trimmed V and J ends, which lost 4 bases and 1 base, there was a span of 10 bases. CDR3 in DNA: TGTGCCAGCAGTTCAAGACCGGGGAACACTGAAGCTTTCTTT. Translation: CASSSRPGNTEAFF. Drawing the rest from reference TRBV28 and TRBJ1-1, the complete variable domain is DVKVTQSSRYLVKRTGEKVFLECVQDMDHENMFWYRQDPGLGLRLIYFSYDVKMKEKGDIPEGYSVSREKKERFSLILESASTNQTSMYLCASSSRPGNTEAFFGQGTRLTVV.

The rearrangement joins TRBV2 to TRBJ2-2, with 11 bases matching TRBD2. Per the germline V gene, CDR1 is SNHLY and CDR2 is FYNNEI. Trimming cost V 4 bases and J 5 bases; bases outside gene matches: 6. This CDR3 region has 16 residues. CDR3 sequence reads: CASSAQLAGATGELFF. As DNA, the CDR3 is TGTGCCAGCAGTGCCCAACTAGCGGGGGCTACCGGGGAGCTGTTTTTT.

The chain carries TRBV5-4 and TRBJ2-4, with 7 nucleotides matching TRBD1. With V trimmed by 0 bases and J by 1 base, 4 bases remained unmatched. Per germline, CDR1 SGHNT and CDR2 YYREEE (reference sequence). The CDR3 sequence is 16 residues long. The CDR3 region is CASSLEGAAAKNIQYF. The CDR3 region has the DNA TGTGCCAGCAGCTTGGAGGGGGCTGCTGCCAAAAACATTCAGTACTTC.

This clone appeared a single time. The genes are TRBV10-2 and TRBJ1-5, with TRBD1 matching over 7 bases. Germline CDR1 WSHSY, CDR2 SAAADI. V shed 8 bases and J 1 base; nucleotides not matched to a gene: 11. This CDR3 spans 16 amino acids. In DNA, the CDR3 is TGCGCCAGCTCGGGGGTAAAGGGGGCGAGCAATCAGCCCCAGCATTTT. Amino acid sequence: CASSGVKGASNQPQHF.

This clone was counted only a few times. The chain is built from TRBV13 and TRBJ1-1, with D uncertain. Germline V gives CDR1 PRHDT, CDR2 FYEKMQ (reference sequence). Trimming stripped 4 bases from V and 6 bases from J, with 9 bases between. The CDR3 has 12 amino acids. In DNA, the CDR3 is TGTGCCAGCAGCTCCCAACAGTCTGAAGCTTTCTTT. The encoded protein is CASSSQQSEAFF. Full variable domain (missing parts from reference TRBV13 and TRBJ1-1): AAGVIQSPRHLIKEKRETATLKCYPIPRHDTVYWYQQGPGQDPQFLISFYEKMQSDKGSIPDRFSAQQFSDYHSELNMSSLELGDSALYFCASSSQQSEAFFGQGTRLTVV.

The chain carries TRBV1 and TRBJ2-2; TRBD2, as called in the table, went unchecked against the DNA. TRBV1 is a pseudogene segment. The length of the CDR3 is 19 residues. CDR3 residues: CTSSQVGLAGGPNTGELFF. DNA of the CDR3: TGCACCAGCAGCCAAGTGGGACTAGCGGGAGGGCCAAACACCGGGGAGCTGTTTTTT.

The chain is built from TRBV5-1 and TRBJ1-4; 7 bases are shared with TRBD1. Unmatched junction bases numbered 2, after V lost 4 bases and J lost 5 bases. The CDR3 is made up of 13 amino acids. Looked up from germline, CDR1 is SGHRS and CDR2 is YFSETQ. The chain's CDR3 is CASSDRVNEKLFF. DNA for the CDR3: TGCGCCAGCAGCGACAGGGTGAATGAAAAACTGTTTTTT.

This chain joins TRBV2 and TRBJ2-3; a weak D match, TRBD1 (5 bases). Germline CDR1 is SNHLY and CDR2 is FYNNEI. The CDR3 totals 13 residues. V lost 7 bases and J 2 bases, leaving 10 bases between the germline ends. The CDR3 here is CASKRGYTDTQYF. The CDR3, as DNA: TGTGCCAGCAAAAGGGGATACACAGATACGCAGTATTTT.

This chain links TRBV12-3 or TRBV12-4 with TRBJ1-1; possibly TRBD1 for D (5 bases). The CDR3 totals 12 residues. Between the trimmed V and J ends, which lost 6 bases and 4 bases, there was a span of 9 bases. The CDR3 DNA reads as TGTGCCAGCAGAGGGGTGGGCACTGAAGCTTTCTTT. Its protein is CASRGVGTEAFF.

A word on this clone: The same CDR3 can be traced to other DNA sequences in this sample. The V gene is TRBV12-3 or TRBV12-4, the J gene TRBJ2-3, with D tentatively TRBD2 (5 bases). Trimming left V 6 bases short and J 3 bases short, with 10 bases between. The length of the CDR3 is 13 residues. The CDR3 DNA reads TGTGCCAGCAGACTGGGGAGTACAGATACGCAGTATTTT. It yields the protein CASRLGSTDTQYF.

This clone was seen a few times. The chain uses TRBV5-4 and TRBJ1-1, with TRBD1 matching over 8 bases. CDR3 size: 18 residues. V shed 0 bases, J shed 0 bases, and the junction held 10 bases outside the gene matches. Germline CDR1 and CDR2: SGHNT and YYREEE (reference sequence). CDR3 residues: CASSLGAAGGRMNTEAFF. CDR3 DNA sequence: TGTGCCAGCAGCTTGGGGGCCGCAGGGGGCCGAATGAACACTGAAGCTTTCTTT.

CDR3 sequence reads: CASSIVGVVTEAFF. In DNA, the CDR3 is TGTGCCAGTAGTATAGTCGGGGTTGTCACTGAAGCTTTCTTT. J is TRBJ1-1 and V is TRBV19; the D is unclear. The CDR3 runs to 14 residues. V lost 1 base and J lost 4, with 10 bases in between. Germline V gene data show CDR1 as LNHDA and CDR2 as SQIVND (reference sequence). The full variable domain, in which reference TRBV19 and TRBJ1-1 provide the parts outside the CDR3, is DGGITQSPKYLFRKEGQNVTLSCEQNLNHDAMYWYRQDPGQGLRLIYYSQIVNDFQKGDIAEGYSVSREKKESFPLTVTSAQKNPTAFYLCASSIVGVVTEAFFGQGTRLTVV.

The chain combines TRBV7-2 with TRBJ2-6, with 7 positions matching TRBD1. This CDR3 comprises 15 residues. Germline V gene sequence: CDR1 SGHTA, CDR2 FQGNSA. Trimming removed 5 bases from V and 2 bases from J; junction bases left unmatched: 3. For the CDR3, the DNA is TGTGCCAGCAGCAAACAGGGGACTGGGGCCAACGTCCTGACTTTC. It yields the protein CASSKQGTGANVLTF.

The rearrangement uses TRBV15 and TRBJ1-5, with 7 bases lining up with TRBD1. V shed 5 bases, J shed 5 bases, and the junction held 6 bases outside the gene matches. The germline V gene has CDR1 LNHNV and CDR2 YYDKDF (reference sequence). The CDR3 is 14 residues long. The DNA of the CDR3 is TGTGCCACCAGCCAAGGGGGCGTCGATCAGCCCCAGCATTTT. Protein: CATSQGGVDQPQHF. Variable domain in full (rest from reference TRBV15 and TRBJ1-5): DAMVIQNPRYQVTQFGKPVTLSCSQTLNHNVMYWYQQKSSQAPKLLFHYYDKDFNNEADTPDNFQSRRPNTSFCFLDIRSPGLGDTAMYLCATSQGGVDQPQHFGDGTRLSIL.

J is TRBJ1-1 and V is TRBV12-3 or TRBV12-4; D is perhaps TRBD1 (6 bases). V was clipped by 5 bases and J by 4 bases, with 11 bases between them. The CDR3 extends over 13 amino acids. The CDR3 sequence: CASSLQQGTEAFF. In DNA form, the CDR3 reads TGTGCCAGCAGTCTGCAACAGGGCACTGAAGCTTTCTTT.

This chain links TRBV19 with TRBJ1-5, with TRBD1 matching over 11 bases. The length of the CDR3 is 18 residues. Germline CDR1 is LNHDA and CDR2 is SQIVND (reference sequence). V trimming: 7 bases; J trimming: 2 bases; junction bases outside the gene matches: 13. The CDR3 DNA reads as TGTGCCAGTAATTATGGGACAGGGGGGCGTTTTGGCAATCAGCCCCAGCATTTT. Translating gives CASNYGTGGRFGNQPQHF.

The CDR3 DNA reads TGTGCCAGCAGATCTTCCGTACGGGGGATAGGGAACACCGGGGAGCTGTTTTTT. Amino acid sequence: CASRSSVRGIGNTGELFF. This chain uses TRBV27 with TRBJ2-2, with D perhaps matching TRBD2 (6 bases). The CDR3 extends over 18 amino acids. CDR1 and CDR2 from the germline V gene are MNHEY and SMNVEV (reference sequence). The V and J ends lost 6 bases and 1 base respectively, with 21 bases between them.

This clone was seen a single time. The gene calls are TRBV20-1 and TRBJ1-1; no firm D call. V was cut by 7 bases and J by 5 bases, with 11 bases left in between. Germline loops: CDR1 DFQATT, CDR2 SNEGSKA (reference sequence). This CDR3 has 11 amino acids. CDR3 DNA sequence: TGCAGTGTCAGCGCCAGTACTGAAGCTTTCTTT. Its translation is CSVSASTEAFF.

The V gene is TRBV11-3, the J gene TRBJ2-2; tentative D call: TRBD1 (8 bases). V lost 4 bases and J 0 bases, leaving 12 bases between the germline ends. The CDR3 totals 16 residues. The germline gives CDR1 SGHNT, CDR2 YENEEA. In DNA form, the CDR3 reads TGTGCCAGCAGCTCAACAGGGGGGGCGAACACCGGGGAGCTGTTTTTT. Its translation: CASSSTGGANTGELFF.

This chain links TRBV5-8 with TRBJ1-2; 7 bases line up with TRBD1. Losses at the gene ends were 0 bases for V and 2 bases for J; bases not matched to a gene: 1. The germline gives CDR1 SGHTS, CDR2 YDEGEE. CDR3 length equals 14 residues. Here the CDR3 reads CASSLGRGNYGYTF. The CDR3 region has the DNA TGTGCCAGCAGCTTGGGCAGGGGGAACTATGGCTACACCTTC.

This rearrangement joins TRBV4-1 to TRBJ1-2, with D maybe TRBD1 (6 bases). Germline V gene data show CDR1 as MGHRA and CDR2 as YSYEKL. V shed 2 bases and J shed 7 bases, with 14 bases lying between them. CDR3 size: 14 residues. The CDR3 here is CASSQHTGLFGYTF. CDR3 coding DNA: TGCGCCAGCAGCCAACACACAGGGCTCTTTGGCTACACCTTC.